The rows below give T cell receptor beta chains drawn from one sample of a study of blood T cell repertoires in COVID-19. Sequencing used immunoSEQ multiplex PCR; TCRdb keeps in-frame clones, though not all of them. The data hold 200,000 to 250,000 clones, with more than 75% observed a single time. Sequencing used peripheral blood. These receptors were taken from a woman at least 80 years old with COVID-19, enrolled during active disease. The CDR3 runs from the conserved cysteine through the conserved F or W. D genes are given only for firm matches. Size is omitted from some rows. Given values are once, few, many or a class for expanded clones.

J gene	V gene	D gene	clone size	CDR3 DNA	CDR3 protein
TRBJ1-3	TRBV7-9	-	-	TGTGCCAGCAGCTTGACAGCCGGAAACACCATATATTTT	CASSLTAGNTIYF
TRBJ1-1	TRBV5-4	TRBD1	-	TGTGCCAGCAGCTTGGGACAGGGCCGGACTGAAGCTTTCTTT	CASSLGQGRTEAFF
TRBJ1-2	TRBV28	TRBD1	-	TGTGCCAGCAGTCGGGACAGCCCCTATGGCTACACCTTC	CASSRDSPYGYTF
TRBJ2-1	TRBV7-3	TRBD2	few	TGTGCCAGCAGCTCGGGACTAGCTTACAATGAGCAGTTCTTC	CASSSGLAYNEQFF
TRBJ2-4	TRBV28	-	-	TGTGCCAGCAGTTTGAGACACCATCTACAAGCCAAAAACATTCAGTACTTC	CASSLRHHLQAKNIQYF
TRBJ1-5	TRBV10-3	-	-	TGTGCCATCAGTGGCGGGGGCAATCAGCCCCAGCATTTT	CAISGGGNQPQHF
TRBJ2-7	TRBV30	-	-	TGTGCCTGGAGTGTAGGAACAGTCTACGAGCAGTACTTC	CAWSVGTVYEQYF
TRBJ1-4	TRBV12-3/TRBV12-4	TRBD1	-	TGTGCCAGCAGTTTAACAGGGGAGCGGGTACTGTTTTTT	CASSLTGERVLFF
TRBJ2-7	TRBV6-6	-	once	TGTGCCAGCAGAAGGACAGCTTCCTACGAGCAGTACTTC	CASRRTASYEQYF
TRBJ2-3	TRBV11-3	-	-	TGTGCCAGCAGCTTAGAAACTAGGGATACGCAGTATTTT	CASSLETRDTQYF
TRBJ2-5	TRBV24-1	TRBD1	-	TGTGCCACCAGTGATGTCACAGGGGGGCAAGAGACCCAGTACTTC	CATSDVTGGQETQYF